This TCR beta chain came from a study of T cells in Graves' hyperthyroidism and ophthalmopathy. Broader study findings: Ophthalmopathy and stable hyperthyroidism were told apart by a 13 V-J model.

In its sample, this clonotype was seen a few times. Its antigen remains unknown. Template material for amplifying TCR beta CDR3 regions consisted of RNA transcripts. The TCR CDR3 was amplified in a first-round RT-PCR using the HTBI primer set. Each CDR3 protein is one row after TCRdb ran MiXCR on the multiplex PCR reads. Of about 320,000 distinct CDR3 sequences in the sample, roughly 15% were seen once. The CDR3 consists of 17 residues. V gave up 5 bases and J gave up 0 bases, with 18 bases separating them. The germline CDR1 and CDR2 sequences are LGHNT and FRNRAP. This receptor was identified in a man aged 25 to 45 with Graves' hyperthyroidism. J is TRBJ2-3 and V is TRBV12-5; tentative D call: TRBD1 (6 bases). Input material: blood. The CDR3 is CASGLPRGRPSTDTQYF. The CDR3 nucleotides read TGTGCTAGTGGTCTGCCCAGGGGACGTCCTAGCACAGATACGCAGTATTTT.